The present entry profiles one T cell receptor (beta chain) with its context. The method was immunoSEQ multiplex PCR; TCRdb's version includes in-frame clones alone and lacks a portion of them. The data hold about 370,000 clones, with around 92% observed a single time. CDR1 is MDHEN, CDR2 SYDVKM, per germline. Trimming took 1 base from V and 10 from J, leaving 16 bases between them. The CDR3 consists of 14 residues. This specimen comes from a study of blood T cell repertoires in COVID-19. The receptor comes from a woman in her thirties with COVID-19, enrolled during active disease. This rearrangement joins TRBV28 to TRBJ1-2, with unresolved D. The sequenced sample was peripheral blood. CDR3 protein: CASSLYSSRDLYTF. The DNA of the CDR3 is TGTGCCAGCAGTTTATACAGTTCGAGGGATCTCTACACCTTC.